This T cell receptor beta chain derives from a study of T cells in Graves' hyperthyroidism and ophthalmopathy (dated by TCRdb to about 2019). Background for the entire study: Peripheral blood was sampled at the time of initial diagnosis, prior to any treatment. To identify TCR V-J signatures that set the groups apart, the researchers used a discovery cohort of 100 patients, made up of under 45 with Graves' ophthalmopathy and 57 with stable Graves' hyperthyroidism. Prospective prediction of ophthalmopathy was tested in an independent validation cohort of 18 to 20 hyperthyroidism patients and 15 to 17 patients who later progressed to ophthalmopathy. For training and testing, the 100 or so patients in the discovery cohort were randomly divided in a 7:3 ratio. The study also compared thyroid tissue and blood T-cell repertoires from about 6 Graves' hyperthyroidism patients. Following sampling, methimazole starting at 30 mg daily was given to hyperthyroidism patients, and high-dose intravenous methylprednisolone was given to ophthalmopathy patients. The paper describes TCR Vbeta CDR3 sequencing of around 130 peripheral blood samples, made up of 43 ophthalmopathy patients, 70 to 75 hyperthyroidism patients and some 17 progressor patients.

This clonotype has a single count. The antigen this receptor binds is unknown. The input lacks base qualities; no much larger clone sits a single base away. One read provides weak support. Overall study outcomes, separate from this receptor: In cross-validation, a model built on a 13 V-J signature told ophthalmopathy apart from stable hyperthyroidism with under 90% sensitivity and around 81% specificity, and in testing the same model reached 80%/75%. In validation, the model predicted progression to ophthalmopathy a median of about 5.9 months before onset, with about 64% sensitivity and more than 72% specificity. Most expanded thyroid clonotypes (frequency above 0.001) were also detected in blood, a finding suggesting that blood repertoires may reflect thyroid immune responses. Sample size was not statistically predetermined, and investigators were not blinded to group allocation.

V loses 1 base, J loses 3 bases, and the germline ends lie 13 bases apart. From the germline V gene (reference sequence), CDR1 is SEHNR and CDR2 is FQNEAQ. Inclusive of the bounding cysteine and phenylalanine, the CDR3 is 15 residues long. Only CDR3 DNA is held: 45 bases, read in frame from base 1. Stable Graves' hyperthyroidism was defined as the absence of progression to ophthalmopathy over 18 months of follow-up. The hyperthyroidism patients were between 18 and 65 years old and newly diagnosed, with a disease duration of less than 2 months. Exclusion was applied to patients with uncontrolled infections, other autoimmune diseases, pregnancy or lactation. Clinical symptoms, serum thyroxine and TRAb, thyroid ultrasound, and orbital computed tomography formed the basis for the diagnoses. Ficoll-Paque density gradient centrifugation was used to isolate PBMCs from 10 ml of fresh peripheral blood. Trizol reagent was used to extract total RNA, and RNA quality was then checked on an Agilent 2100 Bioanalyzer.

The TCR beta CDR3 regions were amplified from the RNA transcripts. For the first round of RT-PCR on the TCR CDR3, the HTBI primer set was used together with the Qiagen OneStep RT-PCR kit. A second multiplex PCR round built the libraries, followed by size selection and purification. Libraries were sequenced paired-end with 100 bp reads on an Illumina HiSeq2000. Under the source paper's analysis protocol: Raw data were processed with SOAPnuke, discarding reads with adapters, uncalled bases, mean Phred below 15, or no exact constant-primer or identifier match. COPE v1.2.5 was used to merge high-quality paired reads, and clonotypes were defined as unique nucleotide sequences. Clonotypes were aligned to IMGT TRBV, TRBD and TRBJ reference segments using MiTCR v1.1. Analysis was restricted to V-J combinations with a frequency above 0.0001, which covered roughly 99% of repertoires. A TCS score was defined as the ratio between F50 (clonal expansion) and ExV (chaos), using BLOSUM62-based TCRdist between CDR3 peptides within each V-J. Welch's t-statistics and random forest reduced roughly 540 V-J features to 13, which were used in a naive Bayes classifier (R e1071). The raw public reads went through TCRdb reprocessing: fastp at Q25, MiXCR clone calling, in-frame beta chains kept. Rows merge per CDR3 protein into single entries with the most common DNA and genes. These V and J calls derive from TCRdb rather than the authors' analysis. Across this sample there are 300,000 to 450,000 distinct CDR3 sequences, with approximately 15% seen only once. 11% of the sample is held by the ten biggest clonotypes.

The source is a woman aged 55-69 years with Graves' hyperthyroidism. Sequencing used blood. The receptor chain draws on TRBV7-9 and TRBJ2-7, and the D gene may be TRBD1, 6 bases matching. This receptor carries the CDR3 CASSLVGQYHYEQYF. Here is the DNA: TGTGCCAGCAGCTTAGTTGGACAGTACCACTACGAGCAGTACTTC.